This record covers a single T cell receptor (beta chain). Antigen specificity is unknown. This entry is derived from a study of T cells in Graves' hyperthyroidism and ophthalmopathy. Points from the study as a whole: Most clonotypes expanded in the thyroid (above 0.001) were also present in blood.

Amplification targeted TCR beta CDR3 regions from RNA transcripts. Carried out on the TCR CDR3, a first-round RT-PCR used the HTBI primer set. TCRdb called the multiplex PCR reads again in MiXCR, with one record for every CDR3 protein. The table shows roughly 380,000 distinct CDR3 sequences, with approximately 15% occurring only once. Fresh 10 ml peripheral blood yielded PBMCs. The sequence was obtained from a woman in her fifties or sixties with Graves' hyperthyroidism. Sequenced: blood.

The CDR3, as DNA: TGCGCCAGCAGACCGGCAGGGGAGTCAAGAAATGAGCAGTTCTTC. Its protein is CASRPAGESRNEQFF. The chain uses TRBV5-1 and TRBJ2-1; weak D call: TRBD1 (6 bases). Germline assignment: CDR1 SGHRS and CDR2 YFSETQ. The CDR3 consists of 15 residues. Trimming stripped 5 bases from V and 7 bases from J, with 19 bases between.